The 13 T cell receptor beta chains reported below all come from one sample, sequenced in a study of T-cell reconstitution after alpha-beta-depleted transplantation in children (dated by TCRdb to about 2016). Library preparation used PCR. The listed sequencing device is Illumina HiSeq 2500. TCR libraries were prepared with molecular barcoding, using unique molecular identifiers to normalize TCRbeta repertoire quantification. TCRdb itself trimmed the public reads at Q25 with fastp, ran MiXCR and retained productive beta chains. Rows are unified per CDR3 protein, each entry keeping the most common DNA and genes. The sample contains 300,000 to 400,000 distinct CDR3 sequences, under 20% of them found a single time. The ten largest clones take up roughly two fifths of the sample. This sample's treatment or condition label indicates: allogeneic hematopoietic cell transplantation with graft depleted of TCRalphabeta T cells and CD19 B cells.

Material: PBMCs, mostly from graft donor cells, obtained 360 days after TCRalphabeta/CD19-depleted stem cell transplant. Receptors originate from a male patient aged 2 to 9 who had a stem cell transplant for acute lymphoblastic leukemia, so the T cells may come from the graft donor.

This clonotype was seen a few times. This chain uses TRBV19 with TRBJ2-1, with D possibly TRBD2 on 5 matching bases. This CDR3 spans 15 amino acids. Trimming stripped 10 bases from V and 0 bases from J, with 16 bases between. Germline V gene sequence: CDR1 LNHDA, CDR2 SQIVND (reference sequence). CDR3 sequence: CATGRAGRSYNEQFF. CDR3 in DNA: TGTGCCACTGGGCGGGCGGGCCGCTCCTACAATGAGCAGTTCTTC.

In nucleotides, the CDR3 is TGTGCCAGCAGTTACGGTGGTGGATGGTACTTC. Translating it yields CASSYGGGWYF. V is TRBV6-5 and J is TRBJ2-5; D gene uncertain. CDR1 is MNHEY and CDR2 is SVGAGI in the germline V gene. V was pared by 2 bases and J by 13 bases, with 11 bases between. The CDR3 is 11 residues long.

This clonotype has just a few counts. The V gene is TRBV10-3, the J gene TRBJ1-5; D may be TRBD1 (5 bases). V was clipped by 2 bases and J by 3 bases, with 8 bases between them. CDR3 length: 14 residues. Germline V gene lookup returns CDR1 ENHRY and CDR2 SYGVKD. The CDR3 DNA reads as TGTGCCATCAGTGAGGGGGGGTACAATCAGCCCCAGCATTTT. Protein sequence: CAISEGGYNQPQHF.

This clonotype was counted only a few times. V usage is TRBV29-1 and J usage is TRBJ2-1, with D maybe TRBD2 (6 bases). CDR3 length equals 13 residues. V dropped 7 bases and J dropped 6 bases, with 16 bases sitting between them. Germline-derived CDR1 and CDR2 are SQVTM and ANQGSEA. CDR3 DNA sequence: TGCAGCGGATCCAGACTAGTCCTCAATGAGCAGTTCTTC. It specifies CSGSRLVLNEQFF.

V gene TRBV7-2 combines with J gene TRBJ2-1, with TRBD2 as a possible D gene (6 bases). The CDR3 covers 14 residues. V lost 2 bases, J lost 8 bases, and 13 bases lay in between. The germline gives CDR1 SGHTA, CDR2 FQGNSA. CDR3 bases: TGTGCCAGCAGCTTAAGACCCTGGGGGGATGAGCAGTTCTTC. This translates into CASSLRPWGDEQFF.

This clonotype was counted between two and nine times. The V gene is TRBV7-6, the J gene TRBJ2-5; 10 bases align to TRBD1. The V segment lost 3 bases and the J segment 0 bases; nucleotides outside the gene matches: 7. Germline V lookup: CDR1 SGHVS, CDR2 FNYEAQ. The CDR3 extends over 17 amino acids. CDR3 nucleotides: TGTGCCAGCAGCTTGGTTCCGGGACAGGGGTACCAAGAGACCCAGTACTTC. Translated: CASSLVPGQGYQETQYF.

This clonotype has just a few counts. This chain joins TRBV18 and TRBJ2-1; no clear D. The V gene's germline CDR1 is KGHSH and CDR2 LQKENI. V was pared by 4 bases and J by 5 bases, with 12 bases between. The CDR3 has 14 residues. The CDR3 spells CASSLDRINNEQFF. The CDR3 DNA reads TGTGCCAGCTCACTAGATAGGATCAACAATGAGCAGTTCTTC.

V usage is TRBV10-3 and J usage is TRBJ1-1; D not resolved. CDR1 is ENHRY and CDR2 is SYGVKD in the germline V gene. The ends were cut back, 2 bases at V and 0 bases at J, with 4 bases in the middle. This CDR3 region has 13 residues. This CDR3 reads CAISESMNTEAFF. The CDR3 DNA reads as TGTGCCATCAGTGAGAGTATGAACACTGAAGCTTTCTTT.

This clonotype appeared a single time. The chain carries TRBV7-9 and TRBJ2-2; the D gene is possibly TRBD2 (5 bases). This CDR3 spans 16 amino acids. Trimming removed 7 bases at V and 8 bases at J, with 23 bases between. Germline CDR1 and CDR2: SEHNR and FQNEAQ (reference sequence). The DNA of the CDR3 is TGTGCCAGCACGGTCCTGACTACCCTAACAAGGGGGGAGCTGTTTTTT. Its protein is CASTVLTTLTRGELFF.

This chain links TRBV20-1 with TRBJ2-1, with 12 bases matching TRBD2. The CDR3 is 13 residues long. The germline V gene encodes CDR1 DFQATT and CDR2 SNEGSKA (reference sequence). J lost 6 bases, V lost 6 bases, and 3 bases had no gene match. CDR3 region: CSAILAGGNEQFF. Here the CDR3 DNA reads TGCAGTGCCATACTAGCGGGAGGCAATGAGCAGTTCTTC.

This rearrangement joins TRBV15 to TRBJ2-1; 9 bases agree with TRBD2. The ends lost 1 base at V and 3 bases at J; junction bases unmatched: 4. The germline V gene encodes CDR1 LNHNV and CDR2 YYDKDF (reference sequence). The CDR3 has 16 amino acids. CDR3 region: CATSRGLAGLYNEQFF. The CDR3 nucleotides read TGTGCCACCAGCAGAGGTCTAGCGGGGCTCTACAATGAGCAGTTCTTC.

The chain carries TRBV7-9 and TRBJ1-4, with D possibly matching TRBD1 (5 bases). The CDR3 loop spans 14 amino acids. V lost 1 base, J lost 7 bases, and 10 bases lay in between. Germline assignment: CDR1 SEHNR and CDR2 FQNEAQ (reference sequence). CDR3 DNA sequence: TGTGCCAGCAGCTTAGGGGGGTTCGGTGAAAAACTGTTTTTT. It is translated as CASSLGGFGEKLFF.

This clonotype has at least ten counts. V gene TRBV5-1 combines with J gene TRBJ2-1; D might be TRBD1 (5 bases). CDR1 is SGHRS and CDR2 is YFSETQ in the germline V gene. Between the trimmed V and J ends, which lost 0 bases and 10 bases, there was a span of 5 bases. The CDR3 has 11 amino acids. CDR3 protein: CASSLEGEQFF. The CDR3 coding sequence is TGCGCCAGCAGCTTGGAGGGGGAGCAGTTCTTC.